This TCR beta chain derives from a study of metastatic and nonmetastatic thyroid tumors. Study information: Malignant thyroid and benign thyroid patients provided blood and tumor or nodule tissue whose repertoires were compared.

Trimming at V came to 6 bases and at J to 5 bases, leaving 4 bases not matched to a gene. The germline gives CDR1 SGHVS, CDR2 FNYEAQ. The CDR3 has 14 amino acids. There were no patients who had received any treatment before thyroid surgery. With MiXCR, TCRdb reprocessed the PCR reads. This table holds approximately 32,000 clones, 15% found once. There are many counts of this clone. The rearrangement links TRBV7-6 to TRBJ2-1; 10 nucleotides match TRBD2. The sequencing sample was made of blood. The clonotype originates from a male donor with papillary thyroid cancer or a benign thyroid nodule (not recorded which). Some clones in this sample may be carry-over from other donors' samples. CDR3 amino acids: CASSLGLADNEQFF. The CDR3 DNA reads as TGTGCCAGCAGTCTCGGACTAGCGGACAATGAGCAGTTCTTC.